This T cell receptor (beta chain) was recorded in a study of blood T cells in healthy people across ages. General study points: As age increased, TCR beta diversity per million T cells fell in a roughly linear fashion. As naive T cell percentage varied, TCR beta diversity correlated strongly with it.

The individuals who served as donors were healthy Caucasians living in Russia, aged roughly 6 to 90. Extraction of total RNA produced a minimum of 5.5 micrograms from each sample. Primed by a sample-barcoded 5' primer and a J-beta primer mix, a second PCR proceeded for about 7 to 11 cycles. TCRdb re-derived calls from the 5' RACE reads in MiXCR, one entry per CDR3 protein. Of about 800,000 distinct CDR3 sequences detected, more than 20% appear once; the ten largest clones hold 3.7%. As concerns this clonotype: As yet, its antigen is unknown.

CDR3 length equals 16 residues. V shed 0 bases and J 4 bases; nucleotides not matched to a gene: 5. Germline CDR1 reads SGHTA; CDR2 reads FQGNSA. The same sample was also studied in work on T cells of mothers and their children.

The chain uses TRBV7-2 and TRBJ2-3; 9 nucleotides agree with TRBD2. Sequenced sample: blood. This TCR derives from a boy younger than 18 in good health. This CDR3 is CASSLAASGDSDTQYF. The CDR3 DNA reads as TGTGCCAGCAGCTTAGCCGCTAGCGGGGACTCAGATACGCAGTATTTT.